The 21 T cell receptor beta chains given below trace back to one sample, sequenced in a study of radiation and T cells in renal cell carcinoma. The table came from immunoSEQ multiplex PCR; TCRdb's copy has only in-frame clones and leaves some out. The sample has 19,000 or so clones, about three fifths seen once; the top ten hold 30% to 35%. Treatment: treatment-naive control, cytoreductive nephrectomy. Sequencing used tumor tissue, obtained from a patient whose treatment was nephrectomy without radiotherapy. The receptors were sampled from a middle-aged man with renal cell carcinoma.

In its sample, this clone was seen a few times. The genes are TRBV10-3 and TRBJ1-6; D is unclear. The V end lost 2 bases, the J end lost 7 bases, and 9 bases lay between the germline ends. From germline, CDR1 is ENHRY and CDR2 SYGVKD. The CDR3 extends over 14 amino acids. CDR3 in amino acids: CAISELGKNSPLHF. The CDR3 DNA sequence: TGTGCCATCAGTGAGCTGGGAAAGAATTCACCCCTCCACTTT.

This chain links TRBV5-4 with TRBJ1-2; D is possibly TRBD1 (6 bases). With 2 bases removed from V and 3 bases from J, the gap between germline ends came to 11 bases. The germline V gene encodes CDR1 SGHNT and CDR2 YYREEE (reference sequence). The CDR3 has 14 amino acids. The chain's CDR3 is CASSLSNRDYGYTF. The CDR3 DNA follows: TGTGCCAGCAGCTTATCGAACAGGGACTATGGCTACACCTTC.

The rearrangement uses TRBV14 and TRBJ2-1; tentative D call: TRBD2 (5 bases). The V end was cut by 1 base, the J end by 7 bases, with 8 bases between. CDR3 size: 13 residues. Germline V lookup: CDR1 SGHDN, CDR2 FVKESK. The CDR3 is CASSQVSANEQFF. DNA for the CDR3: TGTGCCAGCAGCCAAGTTAGCGCTAATGAGCAGTTCTTC.

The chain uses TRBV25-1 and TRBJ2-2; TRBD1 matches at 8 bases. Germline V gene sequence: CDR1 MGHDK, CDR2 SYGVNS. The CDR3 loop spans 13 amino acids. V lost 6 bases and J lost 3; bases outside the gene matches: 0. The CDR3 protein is CASRDRDTGELFF. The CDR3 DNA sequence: TGTGCCAGCAGGGACAGGGACACCGGGGAGCTGTTTTTT.

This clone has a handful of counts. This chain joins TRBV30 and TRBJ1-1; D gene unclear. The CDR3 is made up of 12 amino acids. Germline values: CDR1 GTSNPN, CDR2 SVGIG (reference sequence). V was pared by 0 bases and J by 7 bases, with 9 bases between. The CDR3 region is CAWSVAGFEAFF. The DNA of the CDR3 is TGTGCCTGGAGTGTAGCGGGGTTTGAAGCTTTCTTT.

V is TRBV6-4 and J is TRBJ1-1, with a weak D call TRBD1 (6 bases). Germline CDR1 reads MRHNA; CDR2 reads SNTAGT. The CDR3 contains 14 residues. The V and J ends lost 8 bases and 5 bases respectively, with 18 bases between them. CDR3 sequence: CASSREGGQTEAFF. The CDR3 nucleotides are TGTGCCAGCTCCCGAGAAGGGGGTCAAACTGAAGCTTTCTTT.

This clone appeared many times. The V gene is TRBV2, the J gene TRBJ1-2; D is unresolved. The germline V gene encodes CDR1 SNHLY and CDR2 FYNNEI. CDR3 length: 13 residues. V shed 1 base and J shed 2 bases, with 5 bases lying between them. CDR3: CASSEVLNYGYTF. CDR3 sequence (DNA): TGTGCCAGCAGTGAAGTACTCAACTATGGCTACACCTTC.

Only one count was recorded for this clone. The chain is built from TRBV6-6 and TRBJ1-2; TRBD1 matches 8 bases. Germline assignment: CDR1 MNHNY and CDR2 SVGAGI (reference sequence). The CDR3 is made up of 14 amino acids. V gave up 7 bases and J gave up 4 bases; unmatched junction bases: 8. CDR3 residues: CASNGRDRLYGYTF. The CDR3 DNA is TGTGCCAGCAACGGAAGGGACAGGCTCTATGGCTACACCTTC.

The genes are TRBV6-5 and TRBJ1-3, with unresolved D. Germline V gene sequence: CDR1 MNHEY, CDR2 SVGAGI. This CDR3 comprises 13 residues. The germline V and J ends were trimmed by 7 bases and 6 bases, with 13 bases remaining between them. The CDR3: CASTERAENTIYF. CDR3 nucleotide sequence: TGTGCCAGCACGGAGAGGGCGGAAAACACCATATATTTT.

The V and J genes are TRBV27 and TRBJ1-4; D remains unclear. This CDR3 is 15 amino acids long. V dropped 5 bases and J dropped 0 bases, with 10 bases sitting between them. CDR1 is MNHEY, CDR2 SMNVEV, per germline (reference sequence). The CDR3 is CASSPNSATNEKLFF. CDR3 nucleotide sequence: TGTGCCAGCAGTCCGAACAGTGCAACTAATGAAAAACTGTTTTTT.

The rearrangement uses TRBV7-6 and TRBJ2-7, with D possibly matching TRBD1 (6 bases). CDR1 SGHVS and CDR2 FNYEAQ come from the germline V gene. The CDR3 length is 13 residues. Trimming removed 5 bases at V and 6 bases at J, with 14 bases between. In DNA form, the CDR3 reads TGTGCCAGCAGCCCATCCGACAGGTCCGAGCAGTACTTC. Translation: CASSPSDRSEQYF.

The CDR3 nucleotides are TGTGCCAGCTCACCCCGACAGGGGGCCCCTGGAAACACCATATATTTT. Its translation is CASSPRQGAPGNTIYF. The chain recombines TRBV18 with TRBJ1-3; 10 nucleotides agree with TRBD1. CDR1 and CDR2 (germline): KGHSH, LQKENI. The J segment lost 2 bases and the V segment lost 3 bases, leaving 4 bases of the junction unmatched. This CDR3 is built from 16 residues.

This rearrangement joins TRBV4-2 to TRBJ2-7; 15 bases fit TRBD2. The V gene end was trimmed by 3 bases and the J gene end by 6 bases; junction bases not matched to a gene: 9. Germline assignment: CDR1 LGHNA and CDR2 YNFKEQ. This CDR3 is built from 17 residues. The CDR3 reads CASSHEAGTSGRREQYF. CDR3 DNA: TGTGCCAGCAGCCACGAAGCCGGGACTAGCGGGAGGCGCGAGCAGTACTTC.

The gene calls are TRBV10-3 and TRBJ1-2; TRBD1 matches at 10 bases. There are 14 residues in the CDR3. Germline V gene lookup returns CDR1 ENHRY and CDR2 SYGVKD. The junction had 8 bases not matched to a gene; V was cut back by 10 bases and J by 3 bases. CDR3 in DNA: TGTGCCACCTATGGGGACAGGGGAGACTATGGCTACACCTTC. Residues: CATYGDRGDYGYTF.

The CDR3 nucleotides are TGTGCCAGCAGTGAAGTTTCCTACTATGGCTACACCTTC. Protein sequence: CASSEVSYYGYTF. The rearrangement uses TRBV6-1 and TRBJ1-2; no definite D call. Per germline, CDR1 MNHNS and CDR2 SASEGT. This CDR3 comprises 13 residues. V lost 1 base and J lost 3, with 6 bases in between.

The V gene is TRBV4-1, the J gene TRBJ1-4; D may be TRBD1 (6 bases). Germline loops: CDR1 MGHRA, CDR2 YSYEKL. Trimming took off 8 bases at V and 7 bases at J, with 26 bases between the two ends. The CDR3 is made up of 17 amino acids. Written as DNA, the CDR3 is TGCGCCAGCTACCAAGATCCAGGGGAACGGATAAGTGAAAAACTGTTTTTT. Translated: CASYQDPGERISEKLFF.

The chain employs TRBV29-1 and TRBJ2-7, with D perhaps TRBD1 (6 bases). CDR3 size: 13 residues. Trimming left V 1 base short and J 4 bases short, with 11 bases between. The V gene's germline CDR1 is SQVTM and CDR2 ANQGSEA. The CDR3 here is CSVEVGAAYEQYF. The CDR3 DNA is TGCAGCGTTGAAGTGGGGGCCGCTTACGAGCAGTACTTC.

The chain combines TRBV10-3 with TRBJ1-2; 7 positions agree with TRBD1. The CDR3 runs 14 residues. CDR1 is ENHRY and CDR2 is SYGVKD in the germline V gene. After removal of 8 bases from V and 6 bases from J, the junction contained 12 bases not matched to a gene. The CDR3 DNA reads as TGTGCCATCTCGTCCGGACAGGATTTTGATGGCTACACCTTC. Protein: CAISSGQDFDGYTF.

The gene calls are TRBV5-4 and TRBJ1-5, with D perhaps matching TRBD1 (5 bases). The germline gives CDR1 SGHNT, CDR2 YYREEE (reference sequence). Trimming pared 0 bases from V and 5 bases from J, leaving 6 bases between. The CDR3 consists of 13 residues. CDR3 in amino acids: CASSLGGDQPQHF. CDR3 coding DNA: TGTGCCAGCAGCTTGGGGGGGGATCAGCCCCAGCATTTT.

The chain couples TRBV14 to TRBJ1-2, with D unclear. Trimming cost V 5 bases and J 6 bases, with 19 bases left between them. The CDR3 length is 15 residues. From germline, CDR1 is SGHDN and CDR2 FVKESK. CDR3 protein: CASSGNYQATNGYTF. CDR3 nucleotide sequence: TGTGCCAGCAGCGGCAATTATCAGGCGACAAATGGCTACACCTTC.

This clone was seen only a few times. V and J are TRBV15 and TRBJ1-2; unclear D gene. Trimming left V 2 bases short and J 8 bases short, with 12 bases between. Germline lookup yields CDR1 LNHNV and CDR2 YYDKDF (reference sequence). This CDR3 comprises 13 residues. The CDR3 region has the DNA TGTGCCACCAGCAGACAGGCTCTGGGGGGCTACACCTTC. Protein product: CATSRQALGGYTF.